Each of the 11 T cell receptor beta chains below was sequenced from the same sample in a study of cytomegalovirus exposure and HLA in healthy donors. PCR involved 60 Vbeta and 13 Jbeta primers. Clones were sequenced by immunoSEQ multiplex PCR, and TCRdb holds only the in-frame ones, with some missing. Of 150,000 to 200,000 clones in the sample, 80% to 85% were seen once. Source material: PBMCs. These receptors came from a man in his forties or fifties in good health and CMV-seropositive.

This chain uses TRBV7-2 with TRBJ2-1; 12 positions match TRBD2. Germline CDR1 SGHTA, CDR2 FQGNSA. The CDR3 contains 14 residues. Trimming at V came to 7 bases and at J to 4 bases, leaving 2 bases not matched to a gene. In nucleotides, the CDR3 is TGTGCCAGCACCACTAGCGGGGGGTACAATGAGCAGTTCTTC. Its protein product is CASTTSGGYNEQFF.

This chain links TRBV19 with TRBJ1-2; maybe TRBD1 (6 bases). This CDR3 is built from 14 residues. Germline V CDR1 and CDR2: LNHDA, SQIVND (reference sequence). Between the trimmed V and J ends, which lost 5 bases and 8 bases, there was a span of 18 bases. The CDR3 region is CASSAQQGVRGYTF. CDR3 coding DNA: TGTGCCAGTAGTGCCCAACAGGGAGTAAGGGGCTACACCTTC.

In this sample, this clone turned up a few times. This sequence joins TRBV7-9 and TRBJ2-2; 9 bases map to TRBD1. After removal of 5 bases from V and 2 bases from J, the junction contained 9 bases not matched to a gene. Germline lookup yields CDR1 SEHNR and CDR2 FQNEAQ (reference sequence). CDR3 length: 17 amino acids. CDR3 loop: CASSQRAGQGNTGELFF. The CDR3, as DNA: TGTGCCAGCAGCCAGAGAGCGGGACAGGGCAACACCGGGGAGCTGTTTTTT. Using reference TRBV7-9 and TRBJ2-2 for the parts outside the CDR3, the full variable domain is DTGVSQNPRHKITKRGQNVTFRCDPISEHNRLYWYRQTLGQGPEFLTYFQNEAQLEKSRLLSDRFSAERPKGSFSTLEIQRTEQGDSAMYLCASSQRAGQGNTGELFFGEGSRLTVL.

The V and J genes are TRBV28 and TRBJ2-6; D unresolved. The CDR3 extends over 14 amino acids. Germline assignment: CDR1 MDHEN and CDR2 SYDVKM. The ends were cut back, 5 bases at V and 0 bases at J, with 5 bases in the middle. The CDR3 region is CASSTYSGANVLTF. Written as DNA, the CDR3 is TGTGCCAGCAGTACCTACTCTGGGGCCAACGTCCTGACTTTC.

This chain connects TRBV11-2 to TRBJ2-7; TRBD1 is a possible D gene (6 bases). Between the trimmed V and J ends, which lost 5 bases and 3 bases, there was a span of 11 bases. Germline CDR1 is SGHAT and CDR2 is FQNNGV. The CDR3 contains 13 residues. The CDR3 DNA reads TGTGCCAGCAGCCGTACAGGGCTCTACGAGCAGTACTTC. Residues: CASSRTGLYEQYF.

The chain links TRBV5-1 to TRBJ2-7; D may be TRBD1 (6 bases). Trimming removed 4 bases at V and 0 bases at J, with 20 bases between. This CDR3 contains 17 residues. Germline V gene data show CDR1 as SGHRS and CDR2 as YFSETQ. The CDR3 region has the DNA TGCGCCAGCAGCCAGACCCCCCCAGGGACAAGCTCCTACGAGCAGTACTTC. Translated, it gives CASSQTPPGTSSYEQYF. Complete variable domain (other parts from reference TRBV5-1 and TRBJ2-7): KAGVTQTPRYLIKTRGQQVTLSCSPISGHRSVSWYQQTPGQGLQFLFEYFSETQRNKGNFPGRFSGRQFSNSRSEMNVSTLELGDSALYLCASSQTPPGTSSYEQYFGPGTRLTVT.

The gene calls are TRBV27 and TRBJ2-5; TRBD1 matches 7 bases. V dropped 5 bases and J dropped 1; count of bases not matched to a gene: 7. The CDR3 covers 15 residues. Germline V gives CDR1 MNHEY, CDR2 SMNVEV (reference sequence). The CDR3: CASSVQGQTQETQYF. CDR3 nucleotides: TGTGCCAGCAGTGTCCAGGGACAGACCCAAGAGACCCAGTACTTC.

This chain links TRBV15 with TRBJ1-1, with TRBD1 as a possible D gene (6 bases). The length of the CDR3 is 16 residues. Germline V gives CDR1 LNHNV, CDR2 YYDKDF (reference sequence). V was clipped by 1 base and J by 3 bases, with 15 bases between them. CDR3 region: CATSRAHGGGHTEAFF. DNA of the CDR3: TGTGCCACCAGCAGAGCCCATGGGGGGGGCCACACTGAAGCTTTCTTT.

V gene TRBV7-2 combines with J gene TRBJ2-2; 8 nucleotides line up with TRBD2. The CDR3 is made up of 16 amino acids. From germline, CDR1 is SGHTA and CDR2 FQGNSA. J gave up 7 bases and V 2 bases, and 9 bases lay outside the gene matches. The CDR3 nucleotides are TGTGCCAGCAGCTTATCGAGGGCTAGCGGGTTCGGGGAGCTGTTTTTT. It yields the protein CASSLSRASGFGELFF.

The DNA for the CDR3 is TGTGCCAGCTCACCCAGGGACAGTGAGAACACTGAAGCTTTCTTT. Translating gives CASSPRDSENTEAFF. The chain couples TRBV18 to TRBJ1-1, with TRBD1 identical over 7 bases. This CDR3 is 15 amino acids long. Per germline, CDR1 KGHSH and CDR2 LQKENI. V trimming: 3 bases; J trimming: 1 base; junction bases outside the gene matches: 5. Looking up the rest from reference TRBV18 and TRBJ1-1 gives the full variable domain: NAGVMQNPRHLVRRRGQEARLRCSPMKGHSHVYWYRQLPEEGLKFMVYLQKENIIDESGMPKERFSAEFPKEGPSILRIQQVVRGDSAAYFCASSPRDSENTEAFFGQGTRLTVV.

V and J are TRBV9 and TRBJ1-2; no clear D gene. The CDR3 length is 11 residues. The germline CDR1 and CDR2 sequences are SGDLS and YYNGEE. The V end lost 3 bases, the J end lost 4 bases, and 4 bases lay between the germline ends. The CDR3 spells CASSASYGYTF. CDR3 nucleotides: TGTGCCAGCAGCGCCTCCTATGGCTACACCTTC.